One and the same sample provided the 22 T cell receptor beta chains below, sequenced in a study of T-cell reconstitution after alpha-beta-depleted transplantation in children. TCRbeta library preparation incorporated unique molecular identifiers. TCRdb re-analysed the PCR reads in MiXCR, keeping a single row per CDR3 protein. The sample lists about 70,000 distinct CDR3 sequences, 9.5% to 13% occurring once. The specimen comprised PBMCs, sampled before TCRalphabeta/CD19-depleted stem cell transplant. These receptors were collected from a boy aged 10-17 years with acute myeloid leukemia, due to receive a stem cell transplant.

The sample holds many counts of this clonotype. The chain recombines TRBV20-1 with TRBJ1-1; perhaps TRBD1 as D (6 bases). This CDR3 is built from 14 residues. Trimming shortened V by 6 bases and J by 4 bases, and 18 bases separated the two germline ends. Germline V gene data show CDR1 as DFQATT and CDR2 as SNEGSKA (reference sequence). CDR3 sequence: CSASLGGQVTEAFF. DNA for the CDR3: TGCAGTGCAAGTTTGGGGGGGCAGGTCACTGAAGCTTTCTTT.

This clonotype occurred many times. The chain couples TRBV6-5 to TRBJ1-1; 7 bases are shared with TRBD1. The CDR3 spans 15 residues. Germline trimming cut 7 bases from V and 3 bases from J; bases unmatched to any gene: 11. The V gene's germline CDR1 is MNHEY and CDR2 SVGAGI. CDR3 DNA sequence: TGTGCCAGCAACAAGGGGGACAGTTTCTACACTGAAGCTTTCTTT. Residues: CASNKGDSFYTEAFF.

There are many counts of this clonotype. This sequence joins TRBV12-3 or TRBV12-4 and TRBJ1-1; maybe TRBD1 (6 bases). Trimming removed 5 bases from V and 6 bases from J, with 13 bases in between. The CDR3 totals 13 residues. CDR3 in amino acids: CASSRTGSPEAFF. The CDR3 DNA reads TGTGCCAGCAGTCGAACAGGGTCGCCTGAAGCTTTCTTT.

V usage is TRBV5-4 and J usage is TRBJ2-1; TRBD2 agrees at 10 bases. The V and J ends lost 4 bases and 4 bases, in that order; junction bases with no gene match: 5. This CDR3 spans 15 amino acids. Per the germline V gene, CDR1 is SGHNT and CDR2 is YYREEE (reference sequence). CDR3 nucleotides: TGTGCCAGCAGCCGCGGGACTAGCGAATACAATGAGCAGTTCTTC. Encoded protein: CASSRGTSEYNEQFF.

The sample holds many counts of this clonotype. The chain uses TRBV6-1 and TRBJ1-2; 8 positions agree with TRBD1. The CDR3 runs 14 residues. Germline V gene lookup returns CDR1 MNHNS and CDR2 SASEGT. Trimming cost V 10 bases and J 1 base; bases outside gene matches: 8. CDR3 in amino acids: CATTRQGINYGYTF. The CDR3, as DNA: TGTGCCACCACCCGACAGGGGATTAACTATGGCTACACCTTC.

At least ten counts were recorded for this clonotype. V is TRBV5-1 and J is TRBJ1-4; no clear D gene. Trimming shortened V by 2 bases and J by 3 bases, and 8 bases separated the two germline ends. CDR3 length equals 14 residues. Looked up from germline, CDR1 is SGHRS and CDR2 is YFSETQ. This chain's CDR3 is CASSFRTPNEKLFF. The CDR3 nucleotides read TGCGCCAGCAGCTTTAGGACGCCTAATGAAAAACTGTTTTTT.

This chain joins TRBV6-1 and TRBJ2-1, with D hard to call. The V end was cut by 7 bases, the J end by 8 bases, with 15 bases between. The CDR3 length is 13 residues. Per germline, CDR1 MNHNS and CDR2 SASEGT. The CDR3: CASKGPSFDEQFF. DNA of the CDR3: TGTGCCAGCAAAGGCCCTTCCTTCGATGAGCAGTTCTTC.

This clonotype was observed at least ten times. The chain uses TRBV20-1 and TRBJ1-2, with 9 bases matching TRBD1. CDR3 size: 17 residues. Trimming cost V 5 bases and J 0 bases; bases outside gene matches: 13. Germline CDR1 is DFQATT and CDR2 is SNEGSKA (reference sequence). The chain's CDR3 is CSARSGTGPLANYGYTF. CDR3 in DNA: TGCAGTGCTCGCTCTGGGACAGGGCCCCTAGCTAACTATGGCTACACCTTC.

This clonotype showed up many times. The chain uses TRBV12-3 or TRBV12-4 and TRBJ1-1; a possible D gene is TRBD1 (6 bases). The CDR3 runs 14 residues. V lost 5 bases, J lost 4 bases, and 14 bases lay in between. The CDR3 DNA is TGTGCCAGCAGTGCCTGGGGAGGGGGCACTGAAGCTTTCTTT. Its translation is CASSAWGGGTEAFF.

This clonotype was detected ten times or more. The chain recombines TRBV15 with TRBJ2-1, with D perhaps matching TRBD2 (6 bases). There are 15 residues in the CDR3. V was cut by 2 bases and J by 5 bases, with 13 bases left in between. The germline CDR1 and CDR2 sequences are LNHNV and YYDKDF (reference sequence). The CDR3 is CATSRPGPGDNEQFF. The CDR3 coding sequence is TGTGCCACCAGCAGACCTGGCCCGGGGGACAATGAGCAGTTCTTC.

This clonotype showed up many times. V gene TRBV4-2 combines with J gene TRBJ1-2; no firm D call. The CDR3 is 15 residues long. The V and J ends lost 2 bases and 5 bases respectively, with 15 bases between them. Germline CDR1 LGHNA, CDR2 YNFKEQ. CDR3 bases: TGTGCCAGCAGCCAATTCGTTCAGGAGGCTTATGGCTACACCTTC. This translates into CASSQFVQEAYGYTF.

This clonotype was seen at least ten times. The chain carries TRBV24-1 and TRBJ1-5, with 10 bases matching TRBD1. J gave up 5 bases and V 7 bases, and 4 bases lay outside the gene matches. CDR3 length equals 14 residues. Germline V gene lookup returns CDR1 KGHDR and CDR2 SFDVKD. The CDR3 DNA reads TGTGCCACCAGGGGGACAGGGGTGGATCAGCCCCAGCATTTT. Translated, it gives CATRGTGVDQPQHF.

This clonotype was seen repeatedly, ten times or more. This chain connects TRBV11-3 to TRBJ2-2, with 7 bases fitting TRBD1. Germline V gene lookup returns CDR1 SGHNT and CDR2 YENEEA. V was pared by 1 base and J by 6 bases, with 5 bases of the junction left unmatched. The CDR3 contains 15 residues. The CDR3 loop is CASSLGQGRAGELFF. CDR3 nucleotide sequence: TGTGCCAGCAGCTTAGGACAGGGAAGAGCCGGGGAGCTGTTTTTT. Drawing the rest from reference TRBV11-3 and TRBJ2-2, the complete variable domain is EAGVVQSPRYKIIEKKQPVAFWCNPISGHNTLYWYLQNLGQGPELLIRYENEEAVDDSQLPKDRFSAERLKGVDSTLKIQPAELGDSAVYLCASSLGQGRAGELFFGEGSRLTVL.

The table lists this clonotype with many counts. The chain combines TRBV5-4 with TRBJ2-1; weak D call: TRBD2 (6 bases). Germline CDR1 and CDR2: SGHNT and YYREEE (reference sequence). V lost 4 bases, J lost 5 bases, and 13 bases lay in between. This CDR3 is built from 14 residues. The CDR3 protein is CASSESGPHNEQFF. The CDR3 DNA sequence: TGTGCCAGCAGCGAGAGCGGGCCACACAATGAGCAGTTCTTC.

At least ten counts were recorded for this clonotype. This chain joins TRBV12-3 or TRBV12-4 and TRBJ2-5; D remains ambiguous. V dropped 0 bases and J dropped 5 bases, with 7 bases sitting between them. This CDR3 is built from 13 residues. The chain's CDR3 is CASSLARVETQYF. DNA for the CDR3: TGTGCCAGCAGTTTAGCCCGGGTCGAGACCCAGTACTTC.

This clonotype was seen repeatedly, ten times or more. The chain employs TRBV5-1 and TRBJ1-1; D may be TRBD1 (6 bases). V dropped 4 bases and J dropped 1 base, with 11 bases sitting between them. Germline assignment: CDR1 SGHRS and CDR2 YFSETQ. The CDR3 runs to 14 residues. CDR3 nucleotides: TGCGCCAGCAGCAACGACAGGTGGAACACTGAAGCTTTCTTT. This codes for CASSNDRWNTEAFF. Full variable domain (outside the CDR3, taken from reference TRBV5-1 and TRBJ1-1): KAGVTQTPRYLIKTRGQQVTLSCSPISGHRSVSWYQQTPGQGLQFLFEYFSETQRNKGNFPGRFSGRQFSNSRSEMNVSTLELGDSALYLCASSNDRWNTEAFFGQGTRLTVV.

This clonotype has a count of ten or more. This chain links TRBV5-5 with TRBJ2-2, with 10 bases matching TRBD1. The CDR3 sequence is 16 residues long. V was pared by 3 bases and J by 0 bases, with 2 bases of the junction left unmatched. Germline lookup yields CDR1 SGHKS and CDR2 YYEKEE (reference sequence). The CDR3 DNA reads TGTGCCAGCAGCTGGACAGGGGGTCCGAACACCGGGGAGCTGTTTTTT. Its protein product is CASSWTGGPNTGELFF.

This clonotype was observed at least ten times. In nucleotides, the CDR3 is TGTGCCAGCAGCGGATCCAGGGGGTATCCTGAAGCTTTCTTT. This translates into CASSGSRGYPEAFF. V gene TRBV9 combines with J gene TRBJ1-1; 7 bases map to TRBD1. V gave up 3 bases and J gave up 6 bases; unmatched junction bases: 8. This CDR3 has 14 residues. Germline loops: CDR1 SGDLS, CDR2 YYNGEE.

Only a few counts were recorded for this clonotype. V gene TRBV20-1 combines with J gene TRBJ2-5; 8 bases fit TRBD2. CDR1 and CDR2 (germline): DFQATT, SNEGSKA (reference sequence). The V and J ends lost 3 bases and 5 bases, in that order; junction bases with no gene match: 14. This CDR3 region has 16 residues. The CDR3 sequence: CSARRLSGGDIETQYF. CDR3 DNA sequence: TGCAGTGCTAGGAGACTGAGCGGGGGAGACATTGAGACCCAGTACTTC.

At least ten counts were recorded for this clonotype. The J gene is TRBJ1-2, the V gene TRBV4-3; 8 positions match TRBD1. CDR1 and CDR2 from the germline V gene are LGHNA and YSLEER. J was trimmed by 4 bases and V by 0 bases; bases with no gene match: 7. The CDR3 is made up of 16 amino acids. The CDR3 region has the DNA TGCGCCAGCAGCCAAGATGGGCAGGGGGCGGCCTATGGCTACACCTTC. Its protein product is CASSQDGQGAAYGYTF.

This clonotype came up a few times. The genes are TRBV5-1 and TRBJ2-3, with D possibly matching TRBD1 (5 bases). The CDR3 extends over 15 amino acids. Germline V CDR1 and CDR2: SGHRS, YFSETQ. Deletions cut 7 bases from V and 0 bases from J, with 15 bases between. CDR3 DNA sequence: TGCGCCAGCGTACTCACAGGTCCTAGCACAGATACGCAGTATTTT. This codes for CASVLTGPSTDTQYF.

There are many counts of this clonotype. The chain uses TRBV7-2 and TRBJ2-1; D may be TRBD1 (5 bases). Germline loops: CDR1 SGHTA, CDR2 FQGNSA. V lost 3 bases to trimming and J lost 9 bases, with 12 bases between them. The CDR3 loop spans 13 amino acids. CDR3 residues: CASSLFRALEQFF. The CDR3 DNA follows: TGTGCCAGCAGCTTGTTCAGGGCGCTTGAGCAGTTCTTC. Complete variable domain (other parts from reference TRBV7-2 and TRBJ2-1): GAGVSQSPSNKVTEKGKDVELRCDPISGHTALYWYRQSLGQGLEFLIYFQGNSAPDKSGLPSDRFSAERTGGSVSTLTIQRTQQEDSAVYLCASSLFRALEQFFGPGTRLTVL.